This is a list of T cell receptor beta chains from one sample in a study of blood T cell repertoires in COVID-19. TCRdb's copy holds only in-frame clones and misses some; the assay was immunoSEQ multiplex PCR. Here the sample spans hundreds of thousands of clones, 80% being singletons. Sequences were obtained from PBMCs or T cells enriched from blood (not recorded which). All receptors come from a man between 25 and 39 years old with acute COVID-19. The CDR3 runs from the conserved cysteine through the conserved F or W. D genes are given only for firm matches. Clone size is stated in some rows and not others, as once, few, many or a class when expanded.

j_call: TRBJ2-1; d_call: TRBD2; clone_size: -; v_call: TRBV5-1; cdr3_aa: CASSFRGDNEQFF; cdr3_nt: TGCGCCAGCAGCTTCCGGGGGGACAATGAGCAGTTCTTC
j_call: TRBJ2-7; d_call: -; clone_size: once; v_call: TRBV5-1; cdr3_aa: CASTTGGRTYEQYF; cdr3_nt: TGCGCCAGCACCACCGGAGGGAGGACCTACGAGCAGTACTTC
j_call: TRBJ1-5; d_call: TRBD1; clone_size: -; v_call: TRBV28; cdr3_aa: CASNLGDRGNQPQHF; cdr3_nt: TGTGCCAGCAACCTGGGAGACAGGGGAAATCAGCCCCAGCATTTT
j_call: TRBJ2-7; d_call: -; clone_size: -; v_call: TRBV19; cdr3_aa: CASSTPFGEQYF; cdr3_nt: TGTGCCAGTAGTACTCCCTTCGGCGAGCAGTACTTC
j_call: TRBJ1-2; d_call: -; clone_size: -; v_call: TRBV3-1/TRBV3-2; cdr3_aa: CASSPRGYGYTF; cdr3_nt: TGTGCCAGCAGCCCAAGAGGCTATGGCTACACCTTC
j_call: TRBJ1-2; d_call: TRBD1; clone_size: once; v_call: TRBV5-1; cdr3_aa: CASSLDPGQGENYGYTF; cdr3_nt: TGCGCCAGCAGCTTGGATCCGGGACAGGGGGAAAACTATGGCTACACCTTC
j_call: TRBJ1-4; d_call: -; clone_size: -; v_call: TRBV5-1; cdr3_aa: CASSPGRGQGEKLFF; cdr3_nt: TGCGCCAGCAGCCCTGGCAGGGGTCAGGGTGAAAAACTGTTTTTT
j_call: TRBJ1-6; d_call: -; clone_size: -; v_call: TRBV5-4; cdr3_aa: CASSYGHSYNSPLHF; cdr3_nt: TGTGCCAGCAGCTATGGCCACTCCTATAATTCACCCCTCCACTTT
j_call: TRBJ2-3; d_call: TRBD2; clone_size: once; v_call: TRBV7-7; cdr3_aa: CASSLGAGSGGDTQYF; cdr3_nt: TGTGCCAGCAGCTTAGGAGCGGGGTCGGGGGGAGATACGCAGTATTTT
j_call: TRBJ2-5; d_call: TRBD2; clone_size: -; v_call: TRBV5-5; cdr3_aa: CASSSTSGGDWETQYF; cdr3_nt: TGTGCCAGCAGCTCTACTAGCGGGGGGGACTGGGAGACCCAGTACTTC
j_call: TRBJ2-4; d_call: TRBD1; clone_size: -; v_call: TRBV6-5; cdr3_aa: CASSLRQGRSKNIQYF; cdr3_nt: TGTGCCAGCAGTTTGCGACAGGGGAGGTCAAAAAACATTCAGTACTTC
j_call: TRBJ1-4; d_call: TRBD1; clone_size: -; v_call: TRBV10-3; cdr3_aa: CALDRDNEKLFF; cdr3_nt: TGTGCCCTCGACAGGGACAATGAAAAACTGTTTTTT
j_call: TRBJ1-1; d_call: -; clone_size: -; v_call: TRBV9; cdr3_aa: CASSAHVNTEAFF; cdr3_nt: TGTGCCAGCAGCGCCCATGTGAACACTGAAGCTTTCTTT
j_call: TRBJ1-1; d_call: -; clone_size: -; v_call: TRBV7-9; cdr3_aa: CASSPLAGIHTEAFF; cdr3_nt: TGTGCCAGCAGCCCCCTTGCGGGAATTCACACTGAAGCTTTCTTT
j_call: TRBJ1-3; d_call: -; clone_size: -; v_call: TRBV27; cdr3_aa: CASSLGGAGRNSGNTIYF; cdr3_nt: TGTGCCAGCAGTCTAGGGGGGGCAGGGAGGAACTCTGGAAACACCATATATTTT
j_call: TRBJ2-7; d_call: -; clone_size: few; v_call: TRBV27; cdr3_aa: CASWTSDGSYEQYF; cdr3_nt: TGTGCCAGCTGGACATCTGATGGCTCCTACGAGCAGTACTTC
j_call: TRBJ1-1; d_call: -; clone_size: once; v_call: TRBV30; cdr3_aa: CAWSRQGNTEAFF; cdr3_nt: TGTGCCTGGAGTCGGCAGGGCAACACTGAAGCTTTCTTT
j_call: TRBJ1-1; d_call: -; clone_size: -; v_call: TRBV9; cdr3_aa: CASSVGAKLVMNTEAFF; cdr3_nt: TGTGCCAGCAGCGTAGGGGCGAAACTCGTAATGAACACTGAAGCTTTCTTT
j_call: TRBJ1-1; d_call: -; clone_size: -; v_call: TRBV5-1; cdr3_aa: CASSSGGQNTEAFF; cdr3_nt: TGCGCCAGCAGCTCGGGAGGACAGAACACTGAAGCTTTCTTT
j_call: TRBJ2-5; d_call: TRBD2; clone_size: -; v_call: TRBV4-1; cdr3_aa: CASSLRVAGGMETQYF; cdr3_nt: TGCGCCAGCAGCCTTAGAGTGGCGGGGGGCATGGAGACCCAGTACTTC
j_call: TRBJ2-1; d_call: -; clone_size: -; v_call: TRBV29-1; cdr3_aa: CSVESSDIGSNEQFF; cdr3_nt: TGCAGCGTTGAGAGTTCGGACATAGGCAGCAATGAGCAGTTCTTC
j_call: TRBJ1-5; d_call: -; clone_size: -; v_call: TRBV27; cdr3_aa: CASSLQAFSNQPQHF; cdr3_nt: TGTGCCAGCAGTTTACAGGCTTTTAGCAATCAGCCCCAGCATTTT
j_call: TRBJ2-3; d_call: -; clone_size: once; v_call: TRBV27; cdr3_aa: CASNTREEGTDTQYF; cdr3_nt: TGTGCCAGCAATACCCGGGAAGAGGGCACAGATACGCAGTATTTT
j_call: TRBJ1-2; d_call: -; clone_size: -; v_call: TRBV28; cdr3_aa: CASSRDTAGGYTF; cdr3_nt: TGTGCCAGCAGTCGGGACACCGCTGGAGGCTACACCTTC
j_call: TRBJ2-5; d_call: TRBD2; clone_size: -; v_call: TRBV3-1/TRBV3-2; cdr3_aa: CASSQGVLAGGMETQYF; cdr3_nt: TGTGCCAGCAGCCAAGGTGTACTAGCGGGGGGGATGGAGACCCAGTACTTC
j_call: TRBJ2-7; d_call: -; clone_size: once; v_call: TRBV29-1; cdr3_aa: CSVNSGPGEQYF; cdr3_nt: TGCAGCGTCAATAGCGGCCCGGGAGAGCAGTACTTC
j_call: TRBJ2-1; d_call: TRBD2; clone_size: -; v_call: TRBV20-1; cdr3_aa: CSASRAGVPGEQFF; cdr3_nt: TGCAGTGCTAGTCGGGCGGGGGTTCCGGGTGAGCAGTTCTTC
j_call: TRBJ2-7; d_call: TRBD2; clone_size: -; v_call: TRBV10-1; cdr3_aa: CASSVGLAGSYEQYF; cdr3_nt: TGCGCCAGCAGTGTAGGGCTAGCGGGCTCCTACGAGCAGTACTTC
j_call: TRBJ1-5; d_call: -; clone_size: -; v_call: TRBV19; cdr3_aa: CASSVQGEQPQHF; cdr3_nt: TGTGCCAGTAGTGTACAGGGAGAGCAGCCCCAGCATTTT
j_call: TRBJ2-7; d_call: -; clone_size: -; v_call: TRBV7-9; cdr3_aa: CASSRTDYEQYF; cdr3_nt: TGTGCCAGCAGCCGGACAGACTACGAGCAGTACTTC
j_call: TRBJ1-1; d_call: TRBD1; clone_size: -; v_call: TRBV7-9; cdr3_aa: CASSLATGVNTEAFF; cdr3_nt: TGTGCCAGCAGCTTAGCGACAGGGGTTAACACTGAAGCTTTCTTT
j_call: TRBJ1-5; d_call: -; clone_size: -; v_call: TRBV28; cdr3_aa: CASSLEGRQPQHF; cdr3_nt: TGTGCCAGCAGTTTAGAGGGTCGGCAGCCCCAGCATTTT
j_call: TRBJ2-1; d_call: TRBD2; clone_size: -; v_call: TRBV7-3; cdr3_aa: CASSLRAGGLPNEQFF; cdr3_nt: TGTGCCAGCAGCTTACGTGCGGGGGGGCTCCCCAATGAGCAGTTCTTC
j_call: TRBJ2-3; d_call: TRBD1; clone_size: -; v_call: TRBV6-6; cdr3_aa: CASSYGTGGQYF; cdr3_nt: TGTGCCAGCAGTTATGGGACAGGGGGGCAGTATTTT
j_call: TRBJ1-4; d_call: TRBD1; clone_size: -; v_call: TRBV5-1; cdr3_aa: CASSGRGLGEKLFF; cdr3_nt: TGCGCCAGCAGCGGCAGGGGGCTTGGGGAAAAACTGTTTTTT
j_call: TRBJ1-1; d_call: -; clone_size: -; v_call: TRBV15; cdr3_aa: CATSRVRENTEAFF; cdr3_nt: TGTGCCACCAGCAGAGTGAGGGAGAACACTGAAGCTTTCTTT
j_call: TRBJ2-7; d_call: -; clone_size: many; v_call: TRBV19; cdr3_aa: CASSTWLVQNSYEQYF; cdr3_nt: TGTGCCAGTAGTACCTGGCTAGTCCAAAACTCCTACGAGCAGTACTTC
j_call: TRBJ1-1; d_call: TRBD1; clone_size: -; v_call: TRBV5-1; cdr3_aa: CASSLAGGVGTEAFF; cdr3_nt: TGCGCCAGCAGCTTGGCAGGGGGAGTGGGCACTGAAGCTTTCTTT
j_call: TRBJ1-2; d_call: TRBD1; clone_size: -; v_call: TRBV7-9; cdr3_aa: CASSSNMGQILPGYTF; cdr3_nt: TGTGCCAGCAGCTCGAACATGGGACAGATTCTCCCTGGCTACACCTTC